Sequencing of this T cell receptor (beta chain) was carried out in a study of blood T cell repertoires in COVID-19. The study recruited exposed participants who had met a COVID-19 case within 2 weeks before entry. The repertoire was sequenced with immunoSEQ multiplex PCR; TCRdb's copy has only in-frame clones and lacks some. The profile covers 150,000 to 200,000 clones, with 65% to 85% appearing a single time and around 5.1% taken by the ten largest. CDR1 and CDR2 (germline): PRHDT, FYEKMQ (reference sequence). V lost 1 base and J 7 bases, leaving 11 bases between the germline ends. The CDR3 sequence is 15 residues long.

The chain is built from TRBV13 and TRBJ1-6, with no clear D. Sample: PBMCs or T cells enriched from blood (not recorded which). The sequence was collected from a man in his 70s who had been exposed to COVID-19. The CDR3 is CASSLERTANSPLHF. CDR3 bases: TGTGCCAGCAGCTTAGAGCGGACCGCAAATTCACCCCTCCACTTT.